These T cell receptor beta chains were read from a single sample in a study of blood T cell repertoires in COVID-19. Sequencing used immunoSEQ multiplex PCR; TCRdb keeps in-frame clones, though not all of them. The sample comprises 200,000 to 250,000 clones, 85% to 90% of which are singletons, and less than 3.5% rests with the top ten. The sequenced material came from peripheral blood. The receptors shown here come from a man younger than 40 with COVID-19, enrolled during active disease. CDR3s leave out the opening cysteine and the closing phenylalanine or tryptophan. Fields, in order: CDR3 protein, V gene, J gene, clone size. Size is stated for part of the rows, as once, few or many counts, or as a class when the clone is expanded.

CDR3 protein: ASSPKSRTGPVSYEQY
V gene: TRBV18
J gene: TRBJ2-7
clone size: -

CDR3 protein: ATLSPGQNNSPLH
V gene: TRBV28
J gene: TRBJ1-6
clone size: -

CDR3 protein: ASRKSGTEQF
V gene: TRBV3-1/TRBV3-2
J gene: TRBJ2-1
clone size: -

CDR3 protein: ASSLQGGTLH
V gene: TRBV12-3/TRBV12-4
J gene: TRBJ1-6
clone size: -

CDR3 protein: ASRTAQNTEAF
V gene: TRBV19
J gene: TRBJ1-1
clone size: -

CDR3 protein: ASSVYIYGTGAGIQY
V gene: TRBV25-1
J gene: TRBJ2-4
clone size: -

CDR3 protein: ASSPTGGSGGNYEQY
V gene: TRBV7-6
J gene: TRBJ2-7
clone size: -

CDR3 protein: ATSRDYEVGSYNSPLH
V gene: TRBV15
J gene: TRBJ1-6
clone size: -

CDR3 protein: ASSLTGVKGNTIY
V gene: TRBV27
J gene: TRBJ1-3
clone size: -

CDR3 protein: ASSLERLDEQF
V gene: TRBV7-2
J gene: TRBJ2-1
clone size: few

CDR3 protein: ASSSFDSPNQPQH
V gene: TRBV7-2
J gene: TRBJ1-5
clone size: -

CDR3 protein: ASSWTGHTGELF
V gene: TRBV2
J gene: TRBJ2-2
clone size: once

CDR3 protein: ASSPRTGRPSYNEQF
V gene: TRBV9
J gene: TRBJ2-1
clone size: -

CDR3 protein: ASTSGMAGNHNEQF
V gene: TRBV23-1
J gene: TRBJ2-1
clone size: -

CDR3 protein: AISEAPDYDTEAF
V gene: TRBV10-3
J gene: TRBJ1-1
clone size: -

CDR3 protein: ASRSTGTGAKNYGYT
V gene: TRBV3-1/TRBV3-2
J gene: TRBJ1-2
clone size: few

CDR3 protein: ASSSTGTGITDTQY
V gene: TRBV5-1
J gene: TRBJ2-3
clone size: -

CDR3 protein: ASSERGHQATNEKLF
V gene: TRBV2
J gene: TRBJ1-4
clone size: -

CDR3 protein: AWSLDSGSGPRYEQF
V gene: TRBV30
J gene: TRBJ2-1
clone size: -

CDR3 protein: ASSLVVSGSPLH
V gene: TRBV5-1
J gene: TRBJ1-6
clone size: -

CDR3 protein: SLWRGVYNEQF
V gene: TRBV29-1
J gene: TRBJ2-1
clone size: -

CDR3 protein: ASSFTGFSNQPQH
V gene: TRBV7-8
J gene: TRBJ1-5
clone size: -

CDR3 protein: ASSPTGTGSYEQY
V gene: TRBV9
J gene: TRBJ2-7
clone size: -

CDR3 protein: ASILDRGRFVAPEAF
V gene: TRBV2
J gene: TRBJ1-1
clone size: -

CDR3 protein: ASSAGGSRTDTQY
V gene: TRBV2
J gene: TRBJ2-3
clone size: -

CDR3 protein: ASGPGQGRNGYGYT
V gene: TRBV25-1
J gene: TRBJ1-2
clone size: -

CDR3 protein: ASSLYLRGTVNHEQF
V gene: TRBV7-2
J gene: TRBJ2-1
clone size: -

CDR3 protein: ASSLVVGNEQF
V gene: TRBV11-3
J gene: TRBJ2-1
clone size: -

CDR3 protein: ASSEGAVQF
V gene: TRBV7-2
J gene: TRBJ2-1
clone size: -

CDR3 protein: ASSPELAEGADEQY
V gene: TRBV5-8
J gene: TRBJ2-7
clone size: -

CDR3 protein: ASRTRTGYGYT
V gene: TRBV19
J gene: TRBJ1-2
clone size: -

CDR3 protein: ASSRGVTYEQY
V gene: TRBV11-2
J gene: TRBJ2-7
clone size: -

CDR3 protein: ASNWGGTEKLF
V gene: TRBV12-3/TRBV12-4
J gene: TRBJ1-4
clone size: -

CDR3 protein: ASSPTGQSQPQH
V gene: TRBV5-5
J gene: TRBJ1-5
clone size: -

CDR3 protein: AISARDRGGTEAF
V gene: TRBV10-3
J gene: TRBJ1-1
clone size: -

CDR3 protein: ASSPTGQGAPVAQH
V gene: TRBV4-2
J gene: TRBJ1-5
clone size: -

CDR3 protein: AISERDRGTGELF
V gene: TRBV10-3
J gene: TRBJ2-2
clone size: -

CDR3 protein: AITLGRRGQPQH
V gene: TRBV28
J gene: TRBJ1-5
clone size: -

CDR3 protein: ASSQDVDTNSPLH
V gene: TRBV4-3
J gene: TRBJ1-6
clone size: -

CDR3 protein: ASSQSSEQGSWYGYT
V gene: TRBV23-1
J gene: TRBJ1-2
clone size: -

CDR3 protein: ASSSGTGGFYEQY
V gene: TRBV11-2
J gene: TRBJ2-7
clone size: -

CDR3 protein: ASSFQGLSYEQY
V gene: TRBV19
J gene: TRBJ2-7
clone size: -

CDR3 protein: ASSVGAGAGTDTQY
V gene: TRBV9
J gene: TRBJ2-3
clone size: once

CDR3 protein: ASSLEVQGNTIY
V gene: TRBV5-6
J gene: TRBJ1-3
clone size: -

CDR3 protein: AISEVQDSYEQY
V gene: TRBV10-3
J gene: TRBJ2-7
clone size: once